A single TCR beta chain is shown here with its context. These data originate in a study of blood T cell repertoires in COVID-19. Assay used: immunoSEQ multiplex PCR; TCRdb lists only in-frame clones, some missing. The sample carries fewer than 250,000 clones, around 91% recorded once. The age range of participants was about 18 to 95 years, with residence in more than 20 US areas. Participants were placed into cohorts based on the clinical history they reported. Each exposed participant met a COVID-19 case in the 2 weeks preceding study entry. The TCR originated in a man in his thirties or forties who had been exposed to COVID-19. The sequenced material came from PBMCs or T cells enriched from blood (not recorded which).

CDR3 sequence (DNA): TGTGCCAGCAGACAGGGGGCGCAAACTGAAGCTTTCTTT. This sequence encodes CASRQGAQTEAFF. The chain links TRBV5-4 to TRBJ1-1; 9 bases fit TRBD1. The CDR3 is 13 residues long. V trimming: 5 bases; J trimming: 5 bases; junction bases outside the gene matches: 4. Germline CDR1 is SGHNT and CDR2 is YYREEE (reference sequence).